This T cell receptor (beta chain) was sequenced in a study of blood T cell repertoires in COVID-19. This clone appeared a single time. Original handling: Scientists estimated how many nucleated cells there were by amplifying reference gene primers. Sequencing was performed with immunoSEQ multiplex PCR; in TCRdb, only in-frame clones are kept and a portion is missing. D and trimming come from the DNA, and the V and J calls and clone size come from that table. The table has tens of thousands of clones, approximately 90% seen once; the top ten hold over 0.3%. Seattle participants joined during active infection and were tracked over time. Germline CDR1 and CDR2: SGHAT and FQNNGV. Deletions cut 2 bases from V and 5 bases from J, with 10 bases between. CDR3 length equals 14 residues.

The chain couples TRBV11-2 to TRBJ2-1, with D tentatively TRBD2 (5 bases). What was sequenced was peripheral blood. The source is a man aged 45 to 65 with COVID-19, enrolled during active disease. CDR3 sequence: CASSLMIANNEQFF. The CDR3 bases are TGTGCCAGCAGCTTAATGATAGCGAACAATGAGCAGTTCTTC.